Listed below are T cell receptor beta chains from one sample, sequenced in a study of CD8 T cells in Susac syndrome. TCRdb reprocessed the immunoSEQ multiplex PCR reads via MiXCR and lists one record per CDR3 protein. In the table there are 150,000 to 200,000 distinct CDR3 sequences, 85% to 95% of which are singletons. Sequencing used CD4+ T cells from PBMCs. The source is a human donor with Susac syndrome. The CDR3 runs from the conserved cysteine through the conserved F or W. D genes are given only for firm matches. Expanded clones get a size class; other rows say once, few or many, or leave the size out.

v_gene	len	d_gene	abundance	j_gene	CDR3aa	CDR3nt
TRBV6-1	17	TRBD2	-	TRBJ2-4	CASSSLASGGAKNIQYF	TGTGCCAGCAGCTCCCTTGCTAGCGGGGGGGCCAAAAACATTCAGTACTTC
TRBV6-6	15	-	-	TRBJ2-5	CASSYGRGREETQYF	TGTGCCAGCAGTTACGGGCGGGGAAGAGAAGAGACCCAGTACTTC
TRBV29-1	14	TRBD1	-	TRBJ1-3	CSAGQGGSGNTIYF	TGCAGCGCAGGACAGGGAGGATCTGGAAACACCATATATTTT
TRBV29-1	15	-	once	TRBJ1-2	CSVRQGPSGNYGYTF	TGCAGCGTGAGGCAGGGACCATCAGGCAACTATGGCTACACCTTC
TRBV2	13	-	few	TRBJ1-2	CASSERGNYGYTF	TGTGCCAGCAGTGAGCGGGGGAACTATGGCTACACCTTC
TRBV7-9	14	-	-	TRBJ2-1	CASRPLGQNNEQFF	TGTGCCAGCAGGCCCTTAGGACAAAACAATGAGCAGTTCTTC
TRBV7-2	14	-	-	TRBJ2-7	CASSLAKDVNEQYF	TGTGCCAGCAGCTTAGCGAAGGACGTGAACGAGCAGTACTTC
TRBV20-1	13	TRBD2	-	TRBJ2-5	CSARLAGGETQYF	TGCAGTGCTAGACTAGCGGGGGGGGAGACCCAGTACTTC
TRBV7-8	13	-	few	TRBJ1-2	CASSPDGNYGYTF	TGTGCCAGCAGCCCTGACGGGAACTATGGCTACACCTTC
TRBV5-1	16	-	-	TRBJ2-5	CASSLRTGPGMETQYF	TGCGCCAGCAGCTTGAGGACGGGCCCCGGCATGGAGACCCAGTACTTC
TRBV5-1	13	-	-	TRBJ1-5	CASSQDTDQPQHF	TGCGCCAGCAGCCAGGACACCGATCAGCCCCAGCATTTT
TRBV27	14	-	-	TRBJ1-1	CASSPQRRNTEAFF	TGTGCCAGCAGTCCCCAGCGGAGAAACACTGAAGCTTTCTTT
TRBV6-5	13	TRBD1	few	TRBJ2-4	CASSLGQGNIQYF	TGTGCCAGCAGTTTAGGACAGGGTAACATTCAGTACTTC
TRBV9	14	TRBD2	-	TRBJ2-1	CASSDQPGGNEQFF	TGTGCCAGCAGCGACCAACCGGGGGGAAATGAGCAGTTCTTC
TRBV29-1	14	-	-	TRBJ2-3	CSVKTGTGTDTQYF	TGCAGCGTTAAAACAGGGACGGGCACAGATACGCAGTATTTT
TRBV3-1	15	TRBD2	-	TRBJ2-5	CASSQVRGGRETQYF	TGTGCCAGCAGCCAAGTCCGGGGGGGGCGAGAGACCCAGTACTTC
TRBV10-3	14	-	-	TRBJ1-1	CAIVEGLVNTEAFF	TGTGCCATCGTGGAGGGACTGGTGAACACTGAAGCTTTCTTT
TRBV29-1	18	TRBD2	-	TRBJ2-1	CSVEDPASGGADFNEQFF	TGCAGCGTTGAAGATCCGGCCAGCGGGGGGGCCGATTTCAATGAGCAGTTCTTC
TRBV29-1	14	TRBD1	-	TRBJ1-1	CSVLARTGDTEAFF	TGCAGCGTCCTTGCTAGGACAGGGGACACTGAAGCTTTCTTT
TRBV28	11	-	-	TRBJ1-2	CASRDSGGYTF	TGTGCCAGCCGAGACAGCGGAGGCTACACCTTC
TRBV12-3/TRBV12-4	15	-	-	TRBJ1-2	CASSSGNNANYGYTF	TGTGCCAGCAGTTCCGGGAACAACGCCAACTATGGCTACACCTTC
TRBV29-1	14	-	-	TRBJ1-3	CSVDQGGSGNTIYF	TGCAGCGTTGACCAGGGTGGCTCTGGAAACACCATATATTTT
TRBV25-1	17	TRBD2	-	TRBJ2-7	CASSGEGGGAPAYEQYF	TGTGCCAGCAGTGGCGAGGGCGGGGGGGCACCAGCCTACGAGCAGTACTTC
TRBV18	15	-	-	TRBJ1-2	CASSPVQGSDYGYTF	TGTGCCAGCTCACCAGTCCAGGGCAGTGACTATGGCTACACCTTC
TRBV30	13	TRBD1	-	TRBJ1-6	CAWWTGGISPLHF	TGTGCCTGGTGGACAGGGGGGATTTCACCCCTCCACTTT
TRBV7-2	12	-	-	TRBJ1-3	CASSSYGQAIYF	TGTGCCAGCAGCTCCTACGGTCAAGCCATATATTTT
TRBV13	13	TRBD2	-	TRBJ2-7	CASSLTAGSEQYF	TGTGCCAGCAGCCTGACAGCGGGGTCCGAGCAGTACTTC
TRBV29-1	14	-	-	TRBJ1-4	CSVESGATNEKLFF	TGCAGCGTTGAATCAGGGGCAACTAATGAAAAACTGTTTTTT
TRBV20-1	12	-	-	TRBJ2-1	CSARDPGNEQFF	TGCAGTGCTAGAGATCCAGGGAATGAGCAGTTCTTC
TRBV5-1	15	-	-	TRBJ2-3	CASSLATASTDTQYF	TGCGCCAGCAGCTTGGCGACAGCTAGCACAGATACGCAGTATTTT
TRBV9	14	-	-	TRBJ1-6	CASTLTPAGSPLHF	TGTGCCAGCACCCTGACCCCTGCGGGTTCACCCCTCCACTTT
TRBV20-1	13	-	-	TRBJ2-1	CSARAPPRDEQFF	TGCAGTGCTAGAGCCCCTCCTCGGGATGAGCAGTTCTTC
TRBV30	14	-	-	TRBJ1-1	CAWSVLSSDLLAFF	TGTGCCTGGAGTGTGCTGTCATCCGACCTGTTGGCTTTCTTT
TRBV7-9	13	TRBD1	-	TRBJ1-2	CASSLRDRGGYTF	TGTGCCAGCAGCTTGCGGGACAGGGGTGGCTACACCTTC
TRBV19	15	-	few	TRBJ1-4	CASSPRTGGGEKLFF	TGTGCCAGTAGTCCGAGAACTGGTGGAGGCGAAAAACTGTTTTTT
TRBV3-1	13	-	-	TRBJ1-2	CASSQGTVYGYTF	TGTGCCAGCAGCCAAGGGACAGTTTATGGCTACACCTTC
TRBV15	12	-	-	TRBJ2-3	CATSRFPDTQYF	TGTGCCACCAGCCGATTCCCAGATACGCAGTATTTT
TRBV4-2	17	-	-	TRBJ1-4	CASSQEGSRSGNEKLFF	TGTGCCAGCAGCCAAGAAGGTTCAAGGAGTGGTAATGAAAAACTGTTTTTT
TRBV20-1	12	TRBD1	-	TRBJ2-1	CSASGTDNEQFF	TGCAGTGCTAGCGGGACAGACAATGAGCAGTTCTTC
TRBV29-1	15	-	-	TRBJ2-1	CSVEWRGSVYNEQFF	TGCAGCGTTGAGTGGAGGGGGTCTGTCTACAATGAGCAGTTCTTC
TRBV29-1	12	-	once	TRBJ2-7	CSVGPTSAEQYF	TGCAGCGTTGGCCCAACTAGTGCCGAGCAGTACTTC
TRBV5-4	14	-	-	TRBJ2-5	CASSFDGREETQYF	TGTGCCAGCAGCTTCGACGGTAGGGAAGAGACCCAGTACTTC
TRBV5-4	14	-	-	TRBJ2-2	CASSLAGEFGELFF	TGTGCCAGCAGCTTGGCAGGGGAGTTTGGGGAGCTGTTTTTT
TRBV4-3	16	-	-	TRBJ1-2	CASSQEFGQTNYGYTF	TGCGCCAGCAGCCAAGAGTTTGGACAGACTAACTATGGCTACACCTTC
TRBV11-2	12	-	-	TRBJ2-7	CASTGHHYEQYF	TGTGCCAGCACGGGACATCACTACGAGCAGTACTTC
TRBV3-1	13	-	-	TRBJ1-5	CASSQRGDQPQHF	TGTGCCAGCAGCCAAAGGGGGGATCAGCCCCAGCATTTT
TRBV18	15	TRBD2	-	TRBJ2-5	CASSPQTSLQETQYF	TGTGCCAGCTCACCACAGACTAGCCTCCAAGAGACCCAGTACTTC
TRBV20-1	16	-	-	TRBJ2-7	CSARTYMSNFSYEQYF	TGCAGTGCTAGGACCTATATGTCTAATTTTTCCTACGAGCAGTACTTC